This TCR beta chain was identified in a study of cytomegalovirus exposure and HLA in healthy donors. General observations from the study: Among TCR beta chains, those listed as cytomegalovirus-associated numbered about 150.

Comments on this clone: Its antigen is not known.

The table came from immunoSEQ multiplex PCR; TCRdb's copy has only in-frame clones and leaves some out. The sample has about 64,000 clones, 75% to 90% seen once; the top ten hold around 1.7%. CDR3 length equals 16 residues. Looked up from germline, CDR1 is MNHEY and CDR2 is SMNVEV (reference sequence). V lost 6 bases to trimming and J lost 0 bases; unmatched junction nucleotides: 10. This receptor was taken from a woman aged 18-29 years in good health and CMV-seronegative. The sequenced material came from PBMCs. This sequence joins TRBV27 and TRBJ1-2; the match to TRBD1 covers 7 bases. The chain's CDR3 is CASSRDSVLSNYGYTF. The CDR3 DNA sequence: TGTGCCAGCAGCCGGGACAGCGTTTTATCTAACTATGGCTACACCTTC.